The rows below give T cell receptor beta chains drawn from one sample of a study of a mutant IDH1 vaccine in newly diagnosed glioma. No antigen has been identified for these receptors. Method: immunoSEQ multiplex PCR; TCRdb's copy keeps in-frame clones and lacks some. The sample has tens of thousands of clones, 82% seen once; the top ten hold approximately 2.8%. This specimen consisted of PBMCs, obtained from a glioma patient whose treatment included an IDH1 peptide vaccine. The receptors were gathered from a woman aged 18-29 years with glioma. Some clones in this sample may be carry-over from other donors' samples. CDR3s include the opening cysteine and the closing phenylalanine or tryptophan. D genes are given only for firm matches. Clone size appears in some rows only: once, few, many, or a class for an expanded clone.

j_gene,v_gene,d_gene,abundance,CDR3nt,CDR3aa
TRBJ1-2,TRBV5-6,-,-,TGTGCCAGCAGCTTGGGTCTGGGCAGGGATGTGAGCTATGGCTACACCTTC,CASSLGLGRDVSYGYTF
TRBJ2-1,TRBV19,-,-,TGTGCCAGTAGTCGGCGGCGCAATGAGCAGTTCTTC,CASSRRRNEQFF
TRBJ2-3,TRBV30,TRBD2,-,TGTGCCTGGAGTCCGACCCGGACTAGCGGGAGCTCAGATACGCAGTATTTT,CAWSPTRTSGSSDTQYF
TRBJ1-3,TRBV30,-,-,TGTGCCTGGAGCCAAGGACGCTCTGGAAACACCATATATTTT,CAWSQGRSGNTIYF
TRBJ2-7,TRBV2,-,-,TGTGCCAGCAGTGACGTTGGGGAGTTAGAGCAGTACTTC,CASSDVGELEQYF
TRBJ1-1,TRBV6-5,TRBD1,-,TGTGCCAGCGGGGACAGGCGGAACACTGAAGCTTTCTTT,CASGDRRNTEAFF
TRBJ1-2,TRBV7-8,-,-,TGTGCCAGCAGCTCCTCGGCTGGGTATGGCTACACCTTC,CASSSSAGYGYTF
TRBJ2-5,TRBV6-1,-,-,TGTGCCTCCATGGACTGGTACTTC,CASMDWYF
TRBJ1-5,TRBV7-9,-,-,TGTGCCAGCAGCCAGAGCGGGGGGATCCATCAGCCCCAGCATTTT,CASSQSGGIHQPQHF
TRBJ2-5,TRBV20-1,-,-,TGCAGTGCTGACATCAGGGAGACCCAGTACTTC,CSADIRETQYF
TRBJ2-5,TRBV2,-,-,TGTGCCAGCAGTGAAGGAGAGACCCAGTACTTC,CASSEGETQYF
TRBJ1-1,TRBV29-1,-,-,TGCAGCGTTGATAGCTTAAGTTTCAACACTGAAGCTTTCTTT,CSVDSLSFNTEAFF
TRBJ2-7,TRBV14,-,-,TGTGCCAGCAGCGACGGTAGATTTTCCTACGAGCAGTACTTC,CASSDGRFSYEQYF
TRBJ2-2,TRBV19,-,-,TGTGCCAGTAGCCCAGGTTTGACCGGGGAGCTGTTTTTT,CASSPGLTGELFF
TRBJ2-7,TRBV20-1,-,-,TGCAGTGCTAGAAGGAACTACGAGCAGTACTTC,CSARRNYEQYF
TRBJ2-1,TRBV9,-,-,TGTGCCAGCAGCGCCTCTAGCGACCCCTACAATGAGCAGTTCTTC,CASSASSDPYNEQFF
TRBJ2-2,TRBV5-1,-,-,TGCGCCAGCAGTGAAGAAACTCGGGGCGGGGAGCTGTTTTTT,CASSEETRGGELFF
TRBJ1-5,TRBV4-3,-,-,TGCGCCAGCGCGGACGGACTTGGGCCCCAGCATTTT,CASADGLGPQHF
TRBJ1-4,TRBV4-2,-,-,TGTGCCAGCCAAAAATCTATCCTTAATGAAAAACTGTTTTTT,CASQKSILNEKLFF
TRBJ2-7,TRBV4-1,-,-,TGCGCCAGCAGCCAGAAGTACGAGCAGTACTTC,CASSQKYEQYF
TRBJ2-3,TRBV7-2,TRBD2,-,TGTGCCAGCAGCTTAGAGTCTAGCGGGAGTGGGGCAGATACGCAGTATTTT,CASSLESSGSGADTQYF
TRBJ1-2,TRBV25-1,TRBD1,once,TGTGCCAGCAGTCGAGGACAGGGGCGCGATTACTATGGCTACACCTTC,CASSRGQGRDYYGYTF
TRBJ1-1,TRBV25-1,TRBD1,once,TGTGCCAGCGGTCCGGGACAGGGACTCGCGAACACTGAAGCTTTCTTT,CASGPGQGLANTEAFF
TRBJ2-3,TRBV9,-,-,TGTGCCAGCAGCGGAGCCGGGATTGCCACAGATACGCAGTATTTT,CASSGAGIATDTQYF
TRBJ2-7,TRBV7-9,-,-,TGTGCCAGCAGCTCCGCAGGGGCCGAGCAGTACTTC,CASSSAGAEQYF
TRBJ1-1,TRBV18,-,few,TGTGCCAGCTCACCAGGAGGGCAGCAGAACACTGAAGCTTTCTTT,CASSPGGQQNTEAFF
TRBJ1-2,TRBV19,-,-,TGTGCCAGTAGTATAGCGACGAGCTATGGCTACACCTTC,CASSIATSYGYTF
TRBJ1-1,TRBV19,-,once,TGTGCCAGCTCTAAACGAGGGATCACTGAAGCTTTCTTT,CASSKRGITEAFF
TRBJ1-2,TRBV6-5,TRBD1,-,TGTGCCAGCAAGGGACAGGGTTACTATGGCTACACCTTC,CASKGQGYYGYTF
TRBJ2-1,TRBV7-2,-,-,TGTGCCAGCAGCTCAGGGCCGAACTACAATGAGCAGTTCTTC,CASSSGPNYNEQFF
TRBJ2-7,TRBV27,TRBD1,-,TGTGCCAGCAGTTCCCCAGGACAGGGTCTTTACGAGCAGTACTTC,CASSSPGQGLYEQYF
TRBJ2-5,TRBV11-3,-,-,TGTGCCAGCAGCTTAGAGAGAGTTGGGGGGACCCAGTACTTC,CASSLERVGGTQYF
TRBJ2-7,TRBV30,-,-,TGTGCCTGGAGTGTCCTCCACGGACAAACCTACGAGCAGTACTTC,CAWSVLHGQTYEQYF
TRBJ2-2,TRBV11-3,-,-,TGTGCCAGCAGCTTAGGGTTAGGGGCTGACACCGGGGAGCTGTTTTTT,CASSLGLGADTGELFF
TRBJ2-1,TRBV12-5,-,-,TGTGCTAGTGGTTTGCCGAGAGGAAATGAGCAGTTCTTC,CASGLPRGNEQFF
TRBJ1-1,TRBV18,TRBD1,-,TGTGCCAGCTCACCCGCGACAGGGAGCACTGAAGCTTTCTTT,CASSPATGSTEAFF
TRBJ1-1,TRBV5-4,-,-,TGTGCCAGCAGCGGGGCCCCGAACACTGAAGCTTTCTTT,CASSGAPNTEAFF
TRBJ2-7,TRBV13,TRBD1,once,TGTGCCAGCAGCTTACGTACAGGGGCGAGGGGCTACGAGCAGTACTTC,CASSLRTGARGYEQYF
TRBJ2-5,TRBV18,-,once,TGTGCCAGCTCACCACCGAGGGACTTGAAAGAGACCCAGTACTTC,CASSPPRDLKETQYF
TRBJ1-2,TRBV5-1,-,-,TGCGCCAGCAGCTTGGAAACTAGCCTCTATGGCTACACCTTC,CASSLETSLYGYTF
TRBJ1-1,TRBV2,-,-,TGTGCCACAGCACTGAACACTGAAGCTTTCTTT,CATALNTEAFF
TRBJ2-1,TRBV30,-,once,TGTGCCTGGAGTGTTGGGCTGACGAGCTCCTACAATGAGCAGTTCTTC,CAWSVGLTSSYNEQFF
TRBJ1-1,TRBV5-1,TRBD1,-,TGCGCCAGCAGCGGCGAGGGGGCTGGCACTGAAGCTTTCTTT,CASSGEGAGTEAFF
TRBJ2-7,TRBV6-5,TRBD1,-,TGTGCCAGCAGTCCCCGACAGGGGGCTCCGGTCGAGCAGTACTTC,CASSPRQGAPVEQYF
TRBJ2-5,TRBV18,TRBD1,-,TGTGCCAGCTCACCTAGGGACAGCCAAGAGACCCAGTACTTC,CASSPRDSQETQYF
TRBJ2-5,TRBV15,-,-,TGTGCCACCAGCTGGGGGAGGGCAGGGGAAGAAGAGACCCAGTACTTC,CATSWGRAGEEETQYF
TRBJ1-1,TRBV4-2,-,-,TGTGCCAGCAGCCAACTCACAACGAACACTGAAGCTTTCTTT,CASSQLTTNTEAFF
TRBJ1-1,TRBV11-2,-,-,TGTGCCAGCGGGAACAGGGCTAGGGACACTGAAGCTTTCTTT,CASGNRARDTEAFF
TRBJ1-4,TRBV5-1,-,-,TGCGCCAGCATTCACCCCGGGACCGGGAATGAAAAACTGTTTTTT,CASIHPGTGNEKLFF
TRBJ1-1,TRBV9,TRBD1,-,TGTGCCAGCAGCGTAGGGGGGACAGGCTTAGCCCTGAACACTGAAGCTTTCTTT,CASSVGGTGLALNTEAFF
TRBJ1-5,TRBV2,-,-,TGTGCCAGCAGTGAAGGGGGACGGAGATACAATCAGCCCCAGCATTTT,CASSEGGRRYNQPQHF
TRBJ1-3,TRBV28,-,few,TGTGCCAGCAGCCACACCAGGGGTTTTGATCCTGGAAACACCATATATTTT,CASSHTRGFDPGNTIYF
TRBJ1-3,TRBV28,TRBD1,-,TGTGCCAGCAGTTTATCCGGACAGGGGAGGTCTGGAAACACCATATATTTT,CASSLSGQGRSGNTIYF
TRBJ2-7,TRBV6-6,TRBD1,-,TGTGCCAGCGCCGTCGACAGGGGCTCCTACGAGCAGTACTTC,CASAVDRGSYEQYF